The rows below give T cell receptor beta chains drawn from one sample of a study of cytomegalovirus exposure and HLA in healthy donors. Data came from immunoSEQ multiplex PCR; TCRdb stores just in-frame clones and leaves some out. This sample yields about 150,000 clones, of which approximately 74% are seen a single time; 2.1% belongs to the top ten. Sequenced sample: PBMCs. These receptors all stem from a man between 25 and 39 years old in good health and CMV-seronegative. CDR3s include the opening cysteine and the closing phenylalanine or tryptophan. Fields, in order: V gene, clone size, J gene, D gene, CDR3 DNA, CDR3 protein. The D gene is left open where the match is weak. The size entry is marked missing in some rows and otherwise reads once, few, many or a size class.

v_gene: TRBV30; abundance: .; j_gene: TRBJ2-3; d_gene: TRBD2; CDR3nt: TGTGCCTGCGAGCGGGGGGGCCCCAATACGCAGTATTTT; CDR3aa: CACERGGPNTQYF
v_gene: TRBV5-1; abundance: .; j_gene: TRBJ1-1; d_gene: .; CDR3nt: TGCGCCAGCAGCTTGGCTGCGGGGGTGTTAACTGAAGCTTTCTTT; CDR3aa: CASSLAAGVLTEAFF
v_gene: TRBV16; abundance: .; j_gene: TRBJ1-1; d_gene: .; CDR3nt: TGTGCCAGCAGCCGTCAGGACACTTTCGAAGCTTTCTTT; CDR3aa: CASSRQDTFEAFF
v_gene: TRBV5-1; abundance: .; j_gene: TRBJ2-7; d_gene: .; CDR3nt: TGCGCCAGCAGCTTGGGACGGAGCCAAGCCGAGCAGTACTTC; CDR3aa: CASSLGRSQAEQYF
v_gene: TRBV5-4; abundance: .; j_gene: TRBJ2-7; d_gene: TRBD2; CDR3nt: TGTGCCAGCAGCCAGGGTAGCGGGGGGCCCTCCATCGAGCAGTACTTC; CDR3aa: CASSQGSGGPSIEQYF
v_gene: TRBV7-2; abundance: .; j_gene: TRBJ2-1; d_gene: TRBD1; CDR3nt: TGTGCCAGCAGCTTTCCTGACAGGGGTTACAATGAGCAGTTCTTC; CDR3aa: CASSFPDRGYNEQFF
v_gene: TRBV7-9; abundance: .; j_gene: TRBJ2-7; d_gene: TRBD1; CDR3nt: TGTGCCAGCAGCCCCCAGGGGGCAGGGGCCTACGAGCAGTACTTC; CDR3aa: CASSPQGAGAYEQYF
v_gene: TRBV18; abundance: .; j_gene: TRBJ1-2; d_gene: .; CDR3nt: TGTGCTTCGTCCGGGTCAGAGTATGGCTACACCTTC; CDR3aa: CASSGSEYGYTF
v_gene: TRBV27; abundance: few; j_gene: TRBJ2-2; d_gene: TRBD2; CDR3nt: TGTGCCAGCAGTTTAGAGCGGGGGGGCTTTAACGGGGAGCTGTTTTTT; CDR3aa: CASSLERGGFNGELFF
v_gene: TRBV7-9; abundance: .; j_gene: TRBJ1-1; d_gene: .; CDR3nt: TGTGCCAGCAGCTTAGTCGGAGACACTGAAGCTTTCTTT; CDR3aa: CASSLVGDTEAFF
v_gene: TRBV19; abundance: .; j_gene: TRBJ1-5; d_gene: .; CDR3nt: TGTGCCACCTCCCGGGAACGGGGGAATCAGCCCCAGCATTTT; CDR3aa: CATSRERGNQPQHF
v_gene: TRBV5-6; abundance: .; j_gene: TRBJ2-5; d_gene: TRBD1; CDR3nt: TGTGCCAGCAGCAGGAAGCAGCGACAGGGGGTTGAGACCCAGTACTTC; CDR3aa: CASSRKQRQGVETQYF
v_gene: TRBV5-1; abundance: few; j_gene: TRBJ1-6; d_gene: TRBD1; CDR3nt: TGCGCCAGCACATGGGGGACAGGGGGTAGGAATTCACCCCTCCACTTT; CDR3aa: CASTWGTGGRNSPLHF
v_gene: TRBV5-6; abundance: .; j_gene: TRBJ1-6; d_gene: .; CDR3nt: TGTGCCAGCAGCTTAGTAGGGGGAGAGAATTCACCCCTCCACTTT; CDR3aa: CASSLVGGENSPLHF
v_gene: TRBV5-4; abundance: once; j_gene: TRBJ2-7; d_gene: .; CDR3nt: TGTGCCAGCAGCACGCGGGACGGCTCCTACGAGCAGTACTTC; CDR3aa: CASSTRDGSYEQYF
v_gene: TRBV2; abundance: .; j_gene: TRBJ2-3; d_gene: TRBD2; CDR3nt: TGTGCCAGCTTGGTTGAGGAAGCGGGGGGCACAGATACGCAGTATTTT; CDR3aa: CASLVEEAGGTDTQYF
v_gene: TRBV19; abundance: .; j_gene: TRBJ1-1; d_gene: .; CDR3nt: TGTGCCAGTAGTATACGAGCGGGACTTGGAGACACTGAAGCTTTCTTT; CDR3aa: CASSIRAGLGDTEAFF
v_gene: TRBV25-1; abundance: .; j_gene: TRBJ2-5; d_gene: .; CDR3nt: TGTGCCAGCAGTGAATTTCAGGGGGGCGGGGAGACCCAGTACTTC; CDR3aa: CASSEFQGGGETQYF
v_gene: TRBV4-2; abundance: many; j_gene: TRBJ2-6; d_gene: .; CDR3nt: TGTGCCAGCAGCCCCGGGACATCCAGCTCTGGGGCCAACGTCCTGACTTTC; CDR3aa: CASSPGTSSSGANVLTF
v_gene: TRBV2; abundance: .; j_gene: TRBJ2-2; d_gene: .; CDR3nt: TGTGCCAGCCAGACCGGGACGAACACCGGGGAGCTGTTTTTT; CDR3aa: CASQTGTNTGELFF
v_gene: TRBV9; abundance: .; j_gene: TRBJ2-1; d_gene: .; CDR3nt: TGTGCCAGCAGCGCCCGACACAACAATGAGCAGTTCTTC; CDR3aa: CASSARHNNEQFF
v_gene: TRBV6-6; abundance: .; j_gene: TRBJ2-2; d_gene: .; CDR3nt: TGTGCCAGCAGCCCATTTATCGAGACCGGGGAGCTGTTTTTT; CDR3aa: CASSPFIETGELFF
v_gene: TRBV12-2; abundance: .; j_gene: TRBJ2-7; d_gene: .; CDR3nt: TGTGCAAGTCGCTTAGGCTTGGTAGAGGGTTCCTACGAGCAGTACTTC; CDR3aa: CASRLGLVEGSYEQYF
v_gene: TRBV5-4; abundance: .; j_gene: TRBJ2-5; d_gene: .; CDR3nt: TGTGCCAGCAGCTTGAAGCTGGGGCATGAGACCCAGTACTTC; CDR3aa: CASSLKLGHETQYF
v_gene: TRBV2; abundance: .; j_gene: TRBJ2-3; d_gene: TRBD2; CDR3nt: TGTGCCAGCAAACCCCCTAGCGGGGGGTGGGGTACGCAGTATTTT; CDR3aa: CASKPPSGGWGTQYF
v_gene: TRBV19; abundance: .; j_gene: TRBJ1-1; d_gene: TRBD1; CDR3nt: TGTGCCAGTAGTCCGAAGGACAGGCTGAACACTGAAGCTTTCTTT; CDR3aa: CASSPKDRLNTEAFF
v_gene: TRBV19; abundance: .; j_gene: TRBJ2-1; d_gene: TRBD1; CDR3nt: TGTGCCAGTAGTCTGTTGGGACAGGGGAGTGAGCAGTTCTTC; CDR3aa: CASSLLGQGSEQFF
v_gene: TRBV5-8; abundance: few; j_gene: TRBJ2-3; d_gene: TRBD2; CDR3nt: TGTGCCAGCAGCTTGTATACCGGGGGGATTTTTAGCACAGATACGCAGTATTTT; CDR3aa: CASSLYTGGIFSTDTQYF
v_gene: TRBV6-6; abundance: .; j_gene: TRBJ2-5; d_gene: .; CDR3nt: TGTGCCAGCAGTTCAGGGGCCGAGACCCAGTACTTC; CDR3aa: CASSSGAETQYF
v_gene: TRBV27; abundance: .; j_gene: TRBJ1-2; d_gene: TRBD1; CDR3nt: TGTGCCAGCAGGCAACCTGGACAGGGTGGCTATGGCTACACCTTC; CDR3aa: CASRQPGQGGYGYTF
v_gene: TRBV11-2; abundance: .; j_gene: TRBJ1-2; d_gene: TRBD1; CDR3nt: TGTGCCAGCAGCCTGGCCGGGACAGGTGGCTACACCTTC; CDR3aa: CASSLAGTGGYTF
v_gene: TRBV5-8; abundance: .; j_gene: TRBJ2-3; d_gene: TRBD2; CDR3nt: TGTGCCAGCAGCTTGGAAACTAGCGGGGCTGATACGCAGTATTTT; CDR3aa: CASSLETSGADTQYF
v_gene: TRBV21-1; abundance: .; j_gene: TRBJ1-2; d_gene: .; CDR3nt: TGTGCCAGCAGCAGCAGGGAGGACTATGGCTACCCCTTC; CDR3aa: CASSSREDYGYPF
v_gene: TRBV4-2; abundance: few; j_gene: TRBJ1-1; d_gene: TRBD1; CDR3nt: TGTGCCAGCAGCCTCAGTTCGACAGGGGATAGCACTGAAGCTTTCTTT; CDR3aa: CASSLSSTGDSTEAFF
v_gene: TRBV30; abundance: .; j_gene: TRBJ1-1; d_gene: .; CDR3nt: TGTGCCTGGGGAGCCACTGAAGCTTTCTTT; CDR3aa: CAWGATEAFF
v_gene: TRBV4-3; abundance: .; j_gene: TRBJ1-1; d_gene: .; CDR3nt: TGCGCCAGCAGCCAAGAGGGTGCAGGGAGGTACACTGAAGCTTTCTTT; CDR3aa: CASSQEGAGRYTEAFF
v_gene: TRBV18; abundance: .; j_gene: TRBJ2-2; d_gene: TRBD2; CDR3nt: TGTGCCAGCTCACCAGTAGCGGGGCTGAACACCGGGGAGCTGTTTTTT; CDR3aa: CASSPVAGLNTGELFF
v_gene: TRBV7-9; abundance: once; j_gene: TRBJ1-6; d_gene: .; CDR3nt: TGTGCCAGCAGCTTAGTAGTTCAGGATAATTCACCCCTCCACTTT; CDR3aa: CASSLVVQDNSPLHF
v_gene: TRBV28; abundance: .; j_gene: TRBJ1-4; d_gene: .; CDR3nt: TGTGCCAGCAGTTCTAACAGGGCAGGGGATGAAAAACTGTTTTTT; CDR3aa: CASSSNRAGDEKLFF
v_gene: TRBV10-3; abundance: .; j_gene: TRBJ2-7; d_gene: TRBD2; CDR3nt: TGTGCCATCAGTGACGGGAGGAACACCTACGAGCAGTACTTC; CDR3aa: CAISDGRNTYEQYF
v_gene: TRBV6-1; abundance: few; j_gene: TRBJ2-7; d_gene: TRBD1; CDR3nt: TGTGCCAGCAGTGACCTGACAGGGTCCGCCTCCTACGAGCAGTACTTC; CDR3aa: CASSDLTGSASYEQYF
v_gene: TRBV9; abundance: .; j_gene: TRBJ1-2; d_gene: .; CDR3nt: TGTGCCAGCAGTGCGAGTGAAGGGATTCCCCCCGGGGGTGGCTACACCTTC; CDR3aa: CASSASEGIPPGGGYTF
v_gene: TRBV19; abundance: .; j_gene: TRBJ1-5; d_gene: TRBD1; CDR3nt: TGTGCCAGTAGTATATTGCAGGGGGCCAATCAGCCCCAGCATTTT; CDR3aa: CASSILQGANQPQHF
v_gene: TRBV18; abundance: few; j_gene: TRBJ2-3; d_gene: .; CDR3nt: TGTGCCAGCTCACTCGAGGGAAGCACAGATACGCAGTATTTT; CDR3aa: CASSLEGSTDTQYF
v_gene: TRBV30; abundance: .; j_gene: TRBJ2-7; d_gene: TRBD2; CDR3nt: TGTGCCGGGAAGGGCTTGGGAGGGGAGCAGTACTTC; CDR3aa: CAGKGLGGEQYF
v_gene: TRBV27; abundance: .; j_gene: TRBJ2-3; d_gene: .; CDR3nt: TGTGCCAGCAGTTTATCATTCCTTATAGATACGCAGTATTTT; CDR3aa: CASSLSFLIDTQYF
v_gene: TRBV28; abundance: .; j_gene: TRBJ2-7; d_gene: TRBD2; CDR3nt: TGTGCCAGCAGTACAGCGGGGGGGCTGGGCTACGAGCAGTACTTC; CDR3aa: CASSTAGGLGYEQYF
v_gene: TRBV7-9; abundance: once; j_gene: TRBJ2-5; d_gene: .; CDR3nt: TGTGCCAGCAGCTTAGGCAGGGGCGACCAGTACTTC; CDR3aa: CASSLGRGDQYF
v_gene: TRBV7-9; abundance: .; j_gene: TRBJ2-1; d_gene: .; CDR3nt: TGTGCCAGCAGTTGGGACACCTACAATGAGCAGTTCTTC; CDR3aa: CASSWDTYNEQFF
v_gene: TRBV6-5; abundance: .; j_gene: TRBJ1-1; d_gene: TRBD1; CDR3nt: TGTGCCAGCAGTCACAGGGGACTGAACACTGAAGCTTTCTTT; CDR3aa: CASSHRGLNTEAFF
v_gene: TRBV5-1; abundance: .; j_gene: TRBJ2-2; d_gene: .; CDR3nt: TGCGCCAGCAGCTTGTCAACCGGGGAGCTGTTTTTT; CDR3aa: CASSLSTGELFF
v_gene: TRBV30; abundance: .; j_gene: TRBJ2-5; d_gene: .; CDR3nt: TGTGCCTGGAGTGTACGGTACCAAGAGACCCAGTACTTC; CDR3aa: CAWSVRYQETQYF
v_gene: TRBV6-1; abundance: .; j_gene: TRBJ2-3; d_gene: TRBD2; CDR3nt: TGTGCCAGCAGCGCGACTAGCGGGGTTACAGATACGCAGTATTTT; CDR3aa: CASSATSGVTDTQYF